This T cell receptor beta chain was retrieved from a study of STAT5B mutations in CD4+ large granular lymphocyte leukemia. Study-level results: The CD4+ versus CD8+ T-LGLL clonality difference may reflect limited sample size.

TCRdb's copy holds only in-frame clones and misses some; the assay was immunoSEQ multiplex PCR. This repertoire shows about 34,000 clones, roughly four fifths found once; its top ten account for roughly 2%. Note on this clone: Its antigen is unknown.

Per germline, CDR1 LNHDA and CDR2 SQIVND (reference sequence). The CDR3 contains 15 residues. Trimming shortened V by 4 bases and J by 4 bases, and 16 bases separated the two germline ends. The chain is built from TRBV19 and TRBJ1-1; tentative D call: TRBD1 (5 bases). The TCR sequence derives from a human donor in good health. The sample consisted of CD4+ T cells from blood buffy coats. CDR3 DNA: TGTGCCAGTAGTACCAGACAGATTTTGGCCACTGAAGCTTTCTTT. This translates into CASSTRQILATEAFF.